This TCR beta chain comes out of a study of cytomegalovirus exposure and HLA in healthy donors. Background on the study: T cells numbering around 200 million yielded 100 million to 120 million unique TCR beta sequences in an earlier analysis. Notes on the study in general: Most TCR sequences proved rare, with some public TCRs found in many donors. No immune exposure information besides CMV serostatus was available. Exclusion as indistinguishable affected some V segments, including TRBV6-2 and TRBV6-3.

Worth noting for this clone: Its antigen is unidentified.

PCR used 60 Vbeta primers and 13 Jbeta primers. Generated by immunoSEQ multiplex PCR, the TCRdb table keeps only in-frame clones and is missing some. The profile covers hundreds of thousands of clones, with around 75% appearing a single time and approximately 1.9% taken by the ten largest. Trimming stripped 1 base from V and 7 bases from J, with 16 bases between. CDR3 length: 14 amino acids. Per the germline V gene, CDR1 is SQVTM and CDR2 is ANQGSEA. The sequence was collected from a woman in her thirties in good health and CMV-seronegative. The chain uses TRBV29-1 and TRBJ1-2; D is unclear. Sequenced: PBMCs. The CDR3 DNA sequence: TGCAGCGTTGAAGGATCAGTCCTCCACAGTGGCTACACCTTC. It translates to CSVEGSVLHSGYTF.